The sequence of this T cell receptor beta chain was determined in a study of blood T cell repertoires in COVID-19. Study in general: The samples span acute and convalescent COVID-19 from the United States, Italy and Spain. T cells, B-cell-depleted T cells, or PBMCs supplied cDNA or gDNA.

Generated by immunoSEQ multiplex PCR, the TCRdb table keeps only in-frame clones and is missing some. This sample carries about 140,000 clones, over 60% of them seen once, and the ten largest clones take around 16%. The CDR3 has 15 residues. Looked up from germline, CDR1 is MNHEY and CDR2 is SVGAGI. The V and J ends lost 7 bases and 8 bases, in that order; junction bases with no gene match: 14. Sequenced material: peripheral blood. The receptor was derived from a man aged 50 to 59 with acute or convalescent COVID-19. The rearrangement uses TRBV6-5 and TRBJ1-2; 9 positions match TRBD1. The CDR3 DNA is TGTGCCAGCACGCCGGGACAGGGCTTTCGTGCCGGCTACACCTTC. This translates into CASTPGQGFRAGYTF.